This T cell receptor (beta chain) originates from a study of T cell responses to AZD1222 COVID-19 vaccine. Turning to the study itself: Whether given at about 4 or about 12 weeks, second doses were pooled.

The data were produced by immunoSEQ multiplex PCR, yet TCRdb's version contains in-frame clones alone and is incomplete. In the table there are fewer than 90,000 clones, around nine tenths of which are singletons. V lost 7 bases, J lost 5 bases, and 5 bases stayed unmatched. Germline V gene data show CDR1 as MDHEN and CDR2 as SYDVKM. The CDR3 extends over 13 amino acids. This rearrangement joins TRBV28 to TRBJ1-3; TRBD1 agrees at 7 bases. The receptor was derived from an adult in good health. This sample comprised peripheral blood, obtained on day 0 of AZD1222 vaccination. Written as DNA, the CDR3 is TGTGCCAGCACCTCGGACAGGAGAAACACCATATATTTT. This translates into CASTSDRRNTIYF.